This record looks at one T cell receptor (beta chain) sequence and its context. Its antigen remains unknown. Vbeta (60) and Jbeta (13) primers were used in the PCR. Produced via immunoSEQ multiplex PCR; TCRdb's table is partial and in-frame only. The sample contains 70,000 to 95,000 clones, less than 65% of which appear only once. These data belong to a study of cytomegalovirus exposure and HLA in healthy donors. Whole-study findings and limits: In a later analysis, at a false discovery rate of 0.05, 15,000 to 20,000 TCR beta sequences matched HLA alleles. About 87% or about 30% of the time was how often most TCR beta V segments were productive, according to an earlier analysis.

This TCR was recovered from a woman aged 25-40 years in good health and CMV-seropositive. Sample: PBMCs.

CDR3 DNA sequence: TGTGCCAGTAGTCCTCGGACAGGGATGAGCGGGGGGGATAATACGCAGTATTTT. Residues: CASSPRTGMSGGDNTQYF. The chain is built from TRBV19 and TRBJ2-3; the match to TRBD2 covers 10 bases. Germline loops: CDR1 LNHDA, CDR2 SQIVND (reference sequence). The junction had 18 bases not matched to a gene; V was cut back by 5 bases and J by 7 bases. The CDR3 is 18 residues long.